This TCR beta chain was found in a study of cytomegalovirus exposure and HLA in healthy donors. Study at large: In a later analysis, it was reported that the roughly 130 validation repertoires had been produced on the same platform as the roughly 610 repertoires belonging to the first cohort.

About this clone: The antigen remains unidentified.

Germline V lookup: CDR1 SEHNR, CDR2 FQNEAQ (reference sequence). The CDR3 totals 13 residues. The germline V and J ends were trimmed by 7 bases and 0 bases, with 9 bases remaining between them. General observations from the study: The listing of 150 to 200 TCR beta chains classed them as cytomegalovirus-associated. A later analysis found first-cohort TCR clusters tended to co-occur in the approximately 110 validation repertoires.

Donors came from a validation cohort of over a hundred subjects, distinct from the first 666-subject cohort. Using immunoSEQ multiplex PCR, the repertoire was profiled, and TCRdb retains in-frame clones only, with some absent. The sample yields 90,000 to 130,000 clones, 70% to 90% seen once. Sequencing input: PBMCs. This chain connects TRBV7-9 to TRBJ1-1; D uncertain. This receptor was taken from a woman under 40 in good health and CMV-seropositive. CDR3 sequence (DNA): TGTGCCAGCAAACAAACCATGAACACTGAAGCTTTCTTT. This translates into CASKQTMNTEAFF.